The rows below give T cell receptor beta chains drawn from one sample of a study of cytomegalovirus exposure and HLA in healthy donors. Clones were sequenced by immunoSEQ multiplex PCR, and TCRdb holds only the in-frame ones, with some missing. The data hold about 130,000 clones, with roughly 79% observed a single time. Specimen: PBMCs. The receptors come from a woman between 35 and 50 years old in good health and CMV-seronegative. Each CDR3 is given with its conserved first and last residue. The order of the fields is J gene, V gene, D gene, clone size, CDR3 protein, CDR3 DNA. D genes are given only for firm matches. Clone size is given for some rows only: seen once, a few or many times, or a class if the clone is expanded.

TRBJ2-1	TRBV9	-	-	CASGRGAYNEQFF	TGTGCCTCTGGGAGGGGGGCCTACAATGAGCAGTTCTTC
TRBJ2-2	TRBV30	-	few	CAWSERGGVPPDGELFF	TGTGCCTGGAGTGAGAGGGGGGGTGTTCCACCCGACGGGGAGCTGTTTTTT
TRBJ2-7	TRBV28	-	few	CASSAQQGGPPYEQYF	TGTGCCAGCAGTGCCCAACAGGGTGGTCCTCCCTACGAGCAGTACTTC
TRBJ2-7	TRBV18	-	-	CASSSTDSYEQYF	TGTGCCAGCTCATCCACTGATTCCTACGAGCAGTACTTC
TRBJ2-1	TRBV9	-	-	CASSPVGGRTYNEQFF	TGTGCCAGCAGCCCCGTGGGGGGGCGCACCTACAATGAGCAGTTCTTC
TRBJ2-3	TRBV6-1	-	-	CASSHDSSTDTQYF	TGTGCCAGCAGTCACGACTCCAGCACAGATACGCAGTATTTT
TRBJ2-7	TRBV30	-	-	CAWSVRVWEQYF	TGTGCCTGGAGTGTACGGGTCTGGGAGCAGTACTTC
TRBJ2-3	TRBV18	TRBD2	-	CASKGLAGAQDTQYF	TGTGCCAGCAAAGGACTAGCGGGAGCGCAAGATACGCAGTATTTT
TRBJ1-2	TRBV7-3	-	-	CASSLTQGHGYTF	TGTGCCAGCAGCTTAACACAGGGCCATGGCTACACCTTC
TRBJ1-5	TRBV11-2	TRBD1	-	CASRQGQNQPQHF	TGTGCCAGTAGACAGGGCCAAAATCAGCCCCAGCATTTT
TRBJ1-2	TRBV10-2	-	-	CASSADRSGGYTF	TGCGCCAGCAGCGCAGACAGGTCGGGTGGCTACACCTTC
TRBJ2-7	TRBV19	TRBD2	-	CASSIELAGVEQYF	TGTGCCAGTTCTATAGAGCTAGCGGGAGTGGAGCAGTACTTC
TRBJ2-7	TRBV2	TRBD1	-	CASRAGQGGAYEQYF	TGTGCCAGCAGAGCCGGACAGGGGGGCGCCTACGAGCAGTACTTC
TRBJ1-4	TRBV28	-	-	CASSSAGLGKLFF	TGTGCCAGCAGTTCCGCGGGGCTGGGAAAACTGTTTTTT
TRBJ2-7	TRBV7-2	TRBD2	once	CASSLKAGGSWEQYF	TGTGCCAGCAGCTTAAAAGCGGGGGGCTCCTGGGAGCAGTACTTC
TRBJ2-7	TRBV4-2	-	few	CASSQDAGYEQYF	TGTGCCAGCAGCCAAGATGCCGGCTACGAGCAGTACTTC
TRBJ2-3	TRBV5-4	TRBD2	-	CASSSLDRRGAITQYF	TGTGCCAGCAGCTCCTTAGATAGGCGGGGGGCAATTACGCAGTATTTT
TRBJ2-1	TRBV19	-	-	CASSREERAYNEQFF	TGTGCCAGTAGTCGCGAAGAGCGGGCCTACAATGAGCAGTTCTTC
TRBJ1-3	TRBV6-1	-	-	CASKLAGNTIYF	TGTGCCAGTAAACTTGCTGGAAACACCATATATTTT
TRBJ2-1	TRBV5-1	TRBD2	-	CASRLTSGAYNEQFF	TGCGCCAGCAGATTAACTAGCGGAGCCTACAATGAGCAGTTCTTC
TRBJ2-7	TRBV15	-	-	CATSRVFLSTNYEQYF	TGTGCCACCAGCAGAGTATTCCTGTCAACTAATTACGAGCAGTACTTC
TRBJ2-4	TRBV28	-	-	CASSLAKNSQYF	TGTGCCAGCAGTTTAGCCAAAAACAGTCAGTACTTC
TRBJ1-2	TRBV5-4	TRBD1	-	CASSSPMTGGYGYTF	TGTGCCAGCAGTAGCCCAATGACAGGGGGATATGGCTACACCTTC
TRBJ2-7	TRBV20-1	-	-	CSAPTRGEQYF	TGCAGTGCTCCGACTCGGGGCGAGCAGTACTTC
TRBJ2-7	TRBV28	-	-	CASKSGGDPREQYF	TGTGCCAGCAAGTCAGGAGGGGATCCCCGGGAGCAGTACTTC
TRBJ2-7	TRBV7-2	-	-	CASSLTGYEQYF	TGTGCCAGCAGCTTAACGGGATACGAGCAGTACTTC
TRBJ2-7	TRBV19	TRBD1	-	CASALNPGQGQEQYF	TGTGCCAGTGCCCTCAACCCGGGACAGGGGCAGGAGCAGTACTTC
TRBJ2-2	TRBV9	TRBD2	-	CASRAEPSGTGELFF	TGTGCCAGCAGGGCCGAGCCTAGCGGCACCGGGGAGCTGTTTTTT
TRBJ2-2	TRBV28	-	-	CASGTATNTGELFF	TGTGCCAGCGGTACAGCCACGAACACCGGGGAGCTGTTTTTT
TRBJ2-7	TRBV11-2	-	-	CASSPNSYEQYF	TGTGCCAGCAGTCCCAACTCCTACGAGCAGTACTTC
TRBJ2-3	TRBV7-9	TRBD2	few	CASSLRLAGGPTDTQYF	TGTGCCAGCAGCCTTAGACTAGCGGGGGGGCCAACAGATACGCAGTATTTT
TRBJ2-7	TRBV6-1	-	-	CASNYQGSYEQYF	TGTGCCAGCAACTATCAGGGTTCCTACGAGCAGTACTTC
TRBJ2-1	TRBV5-4	TRBD1	-	CASSLSGANHVQGKQFF	TGTGCCAGCAGCTTGAGTGGGGCCAACCACGTACAGGGGAAGCAGTTCTTC
TRBJ2-2	TRBV6-4	-	once	CASSVDWSTGELFF	TGTGCCAGCAGTGTGGACTGGAGCACCGGGGAGCTGTTTTTT
TRBJ2-7	TRBV2	TRBD1	few	CASSGFGDRPFYEQYF	TGTGCCAGCAGTGGGTTCGGGGACAGACCCTTCTACGAGCAGTACTTC
TRBJ1-3	TRBV28	TRBD1	-	CASSPPGQGEGNTIYF	TGTGCCAGCAGTCCCCCGGGACAGGGGGAGGGAAACACCATATATTTT
TRBJ2-2	TRBV7-8	TRBD2	-	CASSLLGGADGELFF	TGTGCCAGCAGCTTACTCGGGGGGGCCGACGGGGAGCTGTTTTTT
TRBJ1-6	TRBV7-9	-	once	CASSGQINSPLHF	TGTGCCAGCAGCGGACAGATTAATTCACCCCTCCACTTT
TRBJ2-2	TRBV4-1	TRBD2	-	CASSLSGISGELFF	TGCGCCAGCAGCCTTAGCGGGATTTCCGGGGAGCTGTTTTTT
TRBJ1-6	TRBV6-4	TRBD1	-	CASSDPSTGRNSPLHF	TGTGCCAGCAGTGACCCATCGACAGGGCGTAATTCACCCCTCCACTTT
TRBJ2-7	TRBV28	TRBD2	-	CASSRGLAPSYEQYF	TGTGCCAGCAGCCGGGGACTAGCCCCCTCCTACGAGCAGTACTTC
TRBJ2-7	TRBV5-1	-	-	CASSFGDYSYEQYF	TGCGCCAGCAGCTTCGGTGATTACTCCTACGAGCAGTACTTC
TRBJ2-7	TRBV7-9	-	-	CASSLVISGSEQYF	TGTGCCAGCAGCTTAGTGATTTCAGGATCCGAGCAGTACTTC
TRBJ2-5	TRBV7-2	TRBD2	-	CASSSGLAPSGQYF	TGTGCCAGCAGCTCCGGACTAGCGCCAAGTGGCCAGTACTTC
TRBJ2-3	TRBV19	-	-	CASSPFGGSMNTQYF	TGTGCCAGTAGTCCCTTCGGCGGGTCCATGAATACGCAGTATTTT
TRBJ1-1	TRBV28	-	-	CASALLAGEAFF	TGTGCCAGCGCCTTGCTAGCTGGAGAAGCTTTCTTT
TRBJ2-2	TRBV18	TRBD2	-	CASSPILAGDLNTGELFF	TGTGCCAGCTCACCGATACTAGCGGGGGACCTCAACACCGGGGAGCTGTTTTTT
TRBJ2-2	TRBV28	-	-	CASQSVAREAGELFF	TGTGCCAGCCAGAGTGTGGCGAGGGAGGCCGGGGAGCTGTTTTTT
TRBJ2-7	TRBV11-1	-	-	CASSSLGQNSYEQYF	TGTGCCAGCAGCTCTCTTGGACAGAACTCCTACGAGCAGTACTTC
TRBJ1-4	TRBV19	-	-	CASRDILYGSLATNEKLFF	TGTGCCAGTAGGGACATCCTTTACGGGAGCCTTGCAACTAATGAAAAACTGTTTTTT
TRBJ2-1	TRBV2	TRBD2	once	CASSEGLARSAYNEQFF	TGTGCCAGCAGTGAGGGACTAGCGCGATCGGCCTACAATGAGCAGTTCTTC
TRBJ1-2	TRBV28	TRBD1	-	CASTSLLTGGGVQGYTF	TGTGCCAGCACCTCTCTGCTGACAGGGGGAGGAGTACAGGGCTACACCTTC
TRBJ2-7	TRBV19	-	-	CASSMSPGYEQYF	TGTGCCAGTAGTATGAGCCCGGGGTACGAGCAGTACTTC
TRBJ2-6	TRBV19	TRBD2	-	CASSTPPGGISGANVLTF	TGTGCCAGTAGTACACCGCCCGGGGGGATCTCTGGGGCCAACGTCCTGACTTTC
TRBJ1-6	TRBV7-2	-	-	CASSPEGAKSSYNSPLHF	TGTGCCAGCAGCCCGGAAGGGGCTAAAAGCTCCTATAATTCACCCCTCCACTTT